Below, 24 T cell receptor beta chains from the same sample are listed, as sequenced in a study of cytomegalovirus exposure and HLA in healthy donors. With 60 Vbeta and 13 Jbeta primers, the PCR was carried out. Sequencing used immunoSEQ multiplex PCR; TCRdb keeps in-frame clones, though not all of them. The table records about 98,000 clones, over 60% of them present only once. The sequenced sample was PBMCs. Receptors originate from a human donor in good health.

This clone has just a few counts. The chain couples TRBV6-1 to TRBJ1-5, with TRBD1 as a possible D gene (5 bases). Trimming removed 5 bases from V and 1 base from J, with 9 bases in between. CDR3 length: 14 residues. The germline CDR1 and CDR2 sequences are MNHNS and SASEGT. The CDR3 here is CASSRDWSNQPQHF. CDR3 DNA: TGTGCCAGCAGTAGGGACTGGAGCAATCAGCCCCAGCATTTT.

This clone appeared once. This rearrangement joins TRBV7-9 to TRBJ1-2; D perhaps matches TRBD1 (6 bases). The CDR3 is 15 amino acids. From germline, CDR1 is SEHNR and CDR2 FQNEAQ (reference sequence). The V end lost 6 bases, the J end lost 2 bases, and 16 bases lay between the germline ends. The CDR3 bases are TGTGCCAGCAGTTCTAACAGGGAGGGAAACTATGGCTACACCTTC. It is translated as CASSSNREGNYGYTF.

The chain joins TRBV15 to TRBJ2-5, with 9 bases lining up with TRBD1. Germline trimming cut 6 bases from V and 7 bases from J; bases unmatched to any gene: 9. The CDR3 has 14 residues. Germline assignment: CDR1 LNHNV and CDR2 YYDKDF (reference sequence). The CDR3 nucleotides read TGTGCCACCAGGTTTTGGACAGGGGATGTGACCCAGTACTTC. Its translation: CATRFWTGDVTQYF.

CDR3 amino acids: CASSSQGSNTEAFF. The DNA for the CDR3 is TGTGCCAGCAGCTCACAGGGGTCGAACACTGAAGCTTTCTTT. The chain is built from TRBV6-1 and TRBJ1-1; TRBD1 matches 7 bases. With 6 bases clipped from V and 1 base from J, the junction kept 5 bases outside the gene matches. The CDR3 is 14 amino acids. From germline, CDR1 is MNHNS and CDR2 SASEGT.

The V and J genes are TRBV18 and TRBJ2-7; the match to TRBD1 covers 7 bases. Germline loops: CDR1 KGHSH, CDR2 LQKENI. Trimming removed 5 bases from V and 4 bases from J; junction bases left unmatched: 11. The CDR3 consists of 15 residues. The CDR3 region is CASSTTGTAIYEQYF. CDR3 sequence (DNA): TGTGCCAGCTCAACAACCGGGACAGCAATTTACGAGCAGTACTTC. Together with reference TRBV18 and TRBJ2-7, the CDR3 gives the full variable domain: NAGVMQNPRHLVRRRGQEARLRCSPMKGHSHVYWYRQLPEEGLKFMVYLQKENIIDESGMPKERFSAEFPKEGPSILRIQQVVRGDSAAYFCASSTTGTAIYEQYFGPGTRLTVT.

The V call is TRBV10-3, the J call TRBJ2-2; 8 nucleotides line up with TRBD2. V was pared by 3 bases and J by 4 bases, with 10 bases of the junction left unmatched. The CDR3 runs 17 residues. Germline CDR1 ENHRY, CDR2 SYGVKD. The CDR3 nucleotides read TGTGCCATCAGTGACCCCCGGGCGGGAGGATCCACCGGGGAGCTGTTTTTT. Amino acid sequence: CAISDPRAGGSTGELFF.

For this clone: Just one base apart from a much larger clone, this may be a read error. J is TRBJ2-7 and V is TRBV11-3, with 7 positions matching TRBD2. There are 11 residues in the CDR3. V dropped 5 bases and J dropped 5; count of bases not matched to a gene: 0. The germline V gene encodes CDR1 SGHNT and CDR2 YENEEA. CDR3 DNA sequence: TGTGCCAGCAGCGGGGGGGACGAGCAGTACTTC. Its protein product is CASSGGDEQYF. The complete variable domain, with remaining parts taken from reference TRBV11-3 and TRBJ2-7, reads EAGVVQSPRYKIIEKKQPVAFWCNPISGHNTLYWYLQNLGQGPELLIRYENEEAVDDSQLPKDRFSAERLKGVDSTLKIQPAELGDSAVYLCASSGGDEQYFGPGTRLTVT.

Remarks on this clone: One end of the junction does not line up with germline, which may come from a read error. The gene calls are TRBV7-9 and TRBJ2-5; 9 bases agree with TRBD1. In germline, CDR1 is SEHNR, CDR2 FQNEAQ (reference sequence). The length of the CDR3 is 16 residues. CDR3: CSSSLGWTGDYETQYF. CDR3 in DNA: TGTTCCAGCAGCTTAGGCTGGACAGGGGATTATGAGACCCAGTACTTC.

The chain has TRBV19 and TRBJ1-2, with TRBD1 matching over 9 bases. The CDR3 consists of 17 residues. Germline V gene sequence: CDR1 LNHDA, CDR2 SQIVND (reference sequence). J lost 7 bases, V lost 4 bases, and 16 bases had no gene match. DNA of the CDR3: TGTGCCAGTAGTACCCGAATGCCGGGACAGGGTATAGGTGGCTACACCTTC. Its protein is CASSTRMPGQGIGGYTF.

The J gene is TRBJ2-3, the V gene TRBV18, with a possible D match to TRBD2 (5 bases). The germline V and J ends were trimmed by 3 bases and 5 bases, with 9 bases remaining between them. CDR3 length equals 13 residues. CDR1 is KGHSH and CDR2 is LQKENI in the germline V gene. CDR3 loop: CASSPRAVDTQYF. For the CDR3, the DNA is TGTGCCAGCTCACCTCGAGCGGTAGATACGCAGTATTTT. The whole variable domain, remainder taken from reference TRBV18 and TRBJ2-3, is NAGVMQNPRHLVRRRGQEARLRCSPMKGHSHVYWYRQLPEEGLKFMVYLQKENIIDESGMPKERFSAEFPKEGPSILRIQQVVRGDSAAYFCASSPRAVDTQYFGPGTRLTVL.

This clone was counted only a few times. The V call is TRBV25-1, the J call TRBJ1-2; 8 bases map to TRBD1. The CDR3 totals 17 residues. Germline V lookup: CDR1 MGHDK, CDR2 SYGVNS. Germline trimming cut 6 bases from V and 0 bases from J; bases unmatched to any gene: 12. The CDR3 loop is CASRTGQVWSSNYGYTF. The DNA of the CDR3 is TGTGCCAGCAGAACGGGACAGGTTTGGTCCTCTAACTATGGCTACACCTTC.

This chain joins TRBV19 and TRBJ1-4, with TRBD1 matching 8 bases. The CDR3 runs 13 residues. Germline V gives CDR1 LNHDA, CDR2 SQIVND (reference sequence). The ends lost 6 bases at V and 7 bases at J; junction bases unmatched: 4. CDR3 in amino acids: CASSSGGGEKLFF. The CDR3 DNA reads as TGTGCCAGTAGCTCAGGGGGCGGTGAAAAACTGTTTTTT.

CDR3 nucleotides: TGCGCCAGCAGCCAAGAACAGAAAGGACTAGTCGGCGGTGGAACCACAGATACGCAGTATTTT. Translation: CASSQEQKGLVGGGTTDTQYF. The chain has TRBV4-3 and TRBJ2-3, with TRBD2 matching 7 bases. With 0 bases clipped from V and 2 bases from J, the junction kept 20 bases outside the gene matches. Germline values: CDR1 LGHNA, CDR2 YSLEER. The CDR3 consists of 21 residues.

The CDR3 nucleotides read TGTGCCAGCAGCTGGGATCGGGGAGGGGTATTAGCTGGTCGCACTGAAGCTTTCTTT. The encoded protein is CASSWDRGGVLAGRTEAFF. The chain links TRBV7-9 to TRBJ1-1, with D perhaps TRBD1 (5 bases). V dropped 4 bases and J dropped 4 bases, with 28 bases sitting between them. Germline V gene lookup returns CDR1 SEHNR and CDR2 FQNEAQ (reference sequence). This CDR3 contains 19 residues.

The chain employs TRBV7-9 and TRBJ1-1; D is unclear. There are 13 residues in the CDR3. V lost 2 bases and J 6 bases, leaving 10 bases between the germline ends. Germline CDR1 and CDR2: SEHNR and FQNEAQ (reference sequence). Here the CDR3 DNA reads TGTGCCAGCAGCTTATCCAAGCAGGCTGAAGCTTTCTTT. Translated: CASSLSKQAEAFF.

The chain couples TRBV11-2 to TRBJ2-5; D unresolved. The V end lost 1 base, the J end lost 2 bases, and 14 bases lay between the germline ends. From germline, CDR1 is SGHAT and CDR2 FQNNGV. This CDR3 is 16 amino acids long. CDR3 amino acids: CASSLVESVTQETQYF. As DNA, the CDR3 is TGTGCCAGCAGCTTAGTAGAGTCCGTCACTCAAGAGACCCAGTACTTC.

J is TRBJ2-7 and V is TRBV14; 9 bases map to TRBD1. With V trimmed by 4 bases and J by 1 base, 8 bases remained unmatched. Per germline, CDR1 SGHDN and CDR2 FVKESK. This CDR3 has 16 residues. The CDR3, as DNA: TGTGCCAGCAGCCTAAACTCCGGGACAGGGTCCTACGAGCAGTACTTC. Translated: CASSLNSGTGSYEQYF. The whole variable domain, remainder taken from reference TRBV14 and TRBJ2-7, is EAGVTQFPSHSVIEKGQTVTLRCDPISGHDNLYWYRRVMGKEIKFLLHFVKESKQDESGMPNNRFLAERTGGTYSTLKVQPAELEDSGVYFCASSLNSGTGSYEQYFGPGTRLTVT.

This chain uses TRBV30 with TRBJ2-7, with TRBD2 matching 8 bases. V lost 1 base to trimming and J lost 2 bases; unmatched junction nucleotides: 10. This CDR3 region has 16 residues. Germline loops: CDR1 GTSNPN, CDR2 SVGIG (reference sequence). The CDR3 is CAWSEGLAGQPYEQYF. CDR3 in DNA: TGTGCCTGGAGTGAGGGGCTAGCGGGTCAACCCTACGAGCAGTACTTC.

As to this clone: The junction shows a germline mismatch at one end, possibly a read error. The genes are TRBV7-9 and TRBJ2-3; D is uncertain. The V gene's germline CDR1 is SEHNR and CDR2 FQNEAQ (reference sequence). The CDR3 consists of 13 residues. CDR3 sequence reads: CSSSFTSTDTQYF. The CDR3 coding sequence is TGTTCCAGCAGCTTCACTAGCACAGATACGCAGTATTTT.

This clone was seen only once. The gene calls are TRBV21-1 and TRBJ1-4. TRBV21-1 is a known pseudogene. The CDR3 has 13 amino acids. The CDR3 DNA sequence: TGTGCAGATGAGCGGGCAACTAATGAAAAACTGTTTTTT. Its translation is CADERATNEKLFF.

The rearrangement links TRBV4-3 to TRBJ2-3; TRBD2 aligns across 7 bases. This CDR3 has 19 residues. V was clipped by 0 bases and J by 3 bases; unmatched bases: 15. Germline V gives CDR1 LGHNA, CDR2 YSLEER. Written as DNA, the CDR3 is TGCGCCAGCAGCCAAGATTACGGGCGGACCGGGAGGAAGACAGATACGCAGTATTTT. Translating it yields CASSQDYGRTGRKTDTQYF.

The rearrangement joins TRBV5-1 to TRBJ2-3, with 11 nucleotides matching TRBD2. From germline, CDR1 is SGHRS and CDR2 YFSETQ. The length of the CDR3 is 14 residues. V gave up 7 bases and J gave up 2 bases; unmatched junction bases: 3. CDR3 DNA sequence: TGCGCCAGCGGTAGCGGGAGGGCCACAGATACGCAGTATTTT. It is translated as CASGSGRATDTQYF.

The rearrangement uses TRBV4-1 and TRBJ2-6; 7 positions match TRBD1. CDR3 length: 18 residues. J gave up 3 bases and V 1 base, and 9 bases lay outside the gene matches. CDR1 MGHRA and CDR2 YSYEKL come from the germline V gene. The CDR3 DNA reads as TGCGCCAGCAGCCAAGTGATCAGGGGGTCTAGTGGGGCCAACGTCCTGACTTTC. Translated, it gives CASSQVIRGSSGANVLTF.

V usage is TRBV5-6 and J usage is TRBJ2-7; perhaps TRBD2 as D (6 bases). The CDR3 totals 15 residues. Germline V gives CDR1 SGHDT, CDR2 YYEEEE. V was pared by 3 bases and J by 1 base, with 14 bases between. This CDR3 reads CASSYQRVKSYEQYF. In nucleotides, the CDR3 is TGTGCCAGCAGCTACCAGCGGGTAAAGTCCTACGAGCAGTACTTC.